This T cell receptor (beta chain) originates from a study of memory B cells and T cells in multiple sclerosis (dated by TCRdb to between 2018 and 2020). Study-level background: In multiple sclerosis patients, the study set the TCR beta repertoires of autoproliferating peripheral T cells against those of T cells infiltrating brain lesions. TCR sequencing included a couple of multiple sclerosis patients for whom either brain lesions at autopsy or brain-infiltrating cells from biopsy were available. Broader findings and caveats from the paper: Because clone-set sizes varied across compartments, the counts of shared clonotypes were affected, making normalization necessary.

The junction shows trimming of 5 bases on V and 4 bases on J, and the gene matches do not reach 10 bases of it. From its cysteine to its phenylalanine, the CDR3 spans 15 amino acids. CDR3 DNA only is kept here, 45 bases in frame from base 1. CDR1 GTSNPN and CDR2 SVGIG were looked up in the germline V gene (reference sequence). For this clone: Its antigen remains unidentified. The sample holds no much larger clone one base away, and base qualities are not on file.

Using the immunoSEQ Platform, TCRbeta CDR3 regions were amplified from extracted genomic DNA. The immunoSEQ assay combined multiplex PCR with high-throughput sequencing and a vendor bioinformatics pipeline. Per the authors' processing: Non-productive sequences and CDR3s shorter than 4 amino acids were excluded, and clonotype frequencies were recalculated for each sample. In immunoSEQ Analyzer 2.0, shared clonotypes were identified as identical CDR3 amino acid, V gene and J gene sequences. Repertoire overlap was normalized by dividing shared clonotype counts by the product of both clone-set sizes, scaled by 1000 into arbitrary units. TCRdb re-hosts the immuneACCESS table, in-frame sequences only. Its copies lack some clones; in the studies checked, an unresolved V gene accounts for under half of them, and the cause for the rest is not known. Clone size and V and J calls were adopted from that table, with D and trimming inferred from the DNA. Recorded for this sample are 46,000 or so clones; approximately 80% of them occurred a single time. The ten top clones hold around 1.1% of the sample.

Autoproliferating (CFSEdim) and non-proliferating (CFSEhi) T cell fractions were sequenced separately after stimulus-free culture of CFSE-labeled PBMCs. Altogether, around 50 million CFSE-labeled PBMCs were kept in culture for seven to eight days with no stimulus, after which the replicate wells were combined. Labeling of PBMCs used roughly 0.5 uM CFSE, and the cells were then grown in serum-free AIM-V medium with no exogenous stimuli added. PBMCs were isolated by Ficoll density gradient centrifugation and cryopreserved before use. Using a FACSAria III, live 7-AAD-negative cells were sorted, then washed with PBS and stored frozen at -80 degrees C as dry pellets.

This chain is built from TRBV30 and TRBJ1-4; 7 central bases correspond to TRBD1. The TCR originated in a human donor with multiple sclerosis. Sequenced material: PBMCs from blood kept in culture. Here the CDR3 is given as CAWGGRGTLNEKLFF. Here is the DNA: TGTGCCTGGGGGGGCAGGGGGACGCTTAATGAAAAACTGTTTTTT.